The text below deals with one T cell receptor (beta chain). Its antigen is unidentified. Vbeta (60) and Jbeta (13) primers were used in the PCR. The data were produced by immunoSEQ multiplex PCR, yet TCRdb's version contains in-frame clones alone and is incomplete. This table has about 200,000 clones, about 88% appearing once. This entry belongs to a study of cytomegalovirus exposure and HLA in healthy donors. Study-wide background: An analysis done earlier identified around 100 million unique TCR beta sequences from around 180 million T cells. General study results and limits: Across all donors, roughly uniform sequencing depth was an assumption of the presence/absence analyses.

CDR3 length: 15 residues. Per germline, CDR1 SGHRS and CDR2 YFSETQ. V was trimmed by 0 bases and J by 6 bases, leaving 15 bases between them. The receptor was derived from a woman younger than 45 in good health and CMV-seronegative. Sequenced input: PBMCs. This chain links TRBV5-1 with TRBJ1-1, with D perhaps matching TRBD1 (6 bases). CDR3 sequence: CASSLARGGAAEAFF. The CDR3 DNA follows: TGCGCCAGCAGCTTGGCCCGAGGGGGGGCCGCTGAAGCTTTCTTT.